One TCR beta chain is described in this entry. Its antigen is not identified. The TCR cDNA carried a universal primer site and UMIs from 5'RACE template switching. Via MiXCR, TCRdb re-called the 5' RACE reads, giving one row per CDR3 protein. The sample yields 300,000 or so distinct CDR3 sequences, under 5% seen once. Germline CDR1 and CDR2: SGHDN and FVKESK. The CDR3 loop spans 14 amino acids. The ends lost 6 bases at V and 0 bases at J; junction bases unmatched: 2. The sample originates from a study of T cells after yellow fever vaccination. Notes on the study in general: The booster response re-showed most primary clones: roughly 97% CD4, around 90% CD8. Abundant clonotypes from the bulk population could have been carried over as contaminants into FACS-sorted repertoires.

Sample: PBMCs, taken 5 days after the yellow fever booster vaccination. The chain couples TRBV14 to TRBJ2-3; 8 bases align to TRBD1. The receptor was isolated from a young man who received the YFV17D yellow fever vaccine. Here the CDR3 reads CASRDRVSTDTQYF. As DNA, the CDR3 is TGTGCCAGCAGGGACAGGGTGAGCACAGATACGCAGTATTTT.